The T cell receptor beta chain described here comes from a study of cytomegalovirus exposure and HLA in healthy donors. Study findings and constraints: While the bulk of TCR sequences proved rare, some public TCRs turned up in many donors.

Amplification used 60 Vbeta primers and 13 Jbeta primers. Here immunoSEQ multiplex PCR was the method, and the copy in TCRdb shows in-frame clones only, minus some. Here the sample spans about 82,000 clones, less than 80% being singletons. Unmatched junction bases numbered 8, after V lost 7 bases and J lost 8 bases. The CDR3 is 14 amino acids. Germline V lookup: CDR1 SNHLY, CDR2 FYNNEI. In regard to this clone: What it binds is unknown.

The V call is TRBV2, the J call TRBJ1-1, with 12 bases fitting TRBD1. The clonotype originates from a human donor in good health. Sequenced sample: PBMCs. CDR3 residues: CASNRDRGPTEAFF. CDR3 DNA: TGTGCCAGCAACCGGGACAGGGGGCCGACGGAAGCTTTCTTT.